This T cell receptor (beta chain) is drawn from a study of post-analysis software for immune sequencing data. Study-level results: Several TRBV segments were more frequent in patients than controls; TRBV5-6, TRBV5-1 and TRBV20-1 belonged to this group.

This CDR3 comprises 16 residues. Per germline, CDR1 LGHNA and CDR2 YSLEER. The germline V and J ends were trimmed by 0 bases and 2 bases, with 13 bases remaining between them. Prepared libraries of TCR beta cDNA carried unique molecular identifiers. A single record per CDR3 protein comes from TCRdb applying MiXCR to the PCR reads. The sample has around 400,000 distinct CDR3 sequences, around 33% seen once. As for this clonotype: Its antigen is unidentified.

Sequences were obtained from blood. The chain combines TRBV4-3 with TRBJ1-1; tentatively, D is TRBD1 (5 bases). This TCR came from a girl between 10 and 17 years old with multiple sclerosis. The CDR3 here is CASSQDPGGANTEAFF. CDR3 DNA sequence: TGCGCCAGCAGCCAAGATCCTGGAGGGGCAAACACTGAAGCTTTCTTT.